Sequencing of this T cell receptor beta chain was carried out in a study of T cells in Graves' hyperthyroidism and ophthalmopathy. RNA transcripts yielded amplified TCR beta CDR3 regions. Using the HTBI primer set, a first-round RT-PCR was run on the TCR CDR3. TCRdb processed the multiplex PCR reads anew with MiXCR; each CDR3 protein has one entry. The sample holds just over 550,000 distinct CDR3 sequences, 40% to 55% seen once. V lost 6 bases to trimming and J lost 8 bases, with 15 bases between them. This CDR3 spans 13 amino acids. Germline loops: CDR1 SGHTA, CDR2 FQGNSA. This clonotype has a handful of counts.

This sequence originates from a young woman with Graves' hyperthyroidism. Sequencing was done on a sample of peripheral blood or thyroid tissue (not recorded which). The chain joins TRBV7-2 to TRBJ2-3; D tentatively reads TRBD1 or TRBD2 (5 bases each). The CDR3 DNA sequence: TGTGCCAGCAGACCTCTGGGGGTAGCTACGCAGTATTTT. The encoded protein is CASRPLGVATQYF.